The clone carrying this T cell receptor beta chain has more than one count but fewer than ten. Antigen: not known. Different DNA sequences within this sample yield the same CDR3. The PCR was carried out with 60 Vbeta primers and 13 Jbeta primers. Assay: immunoSEQ multiplex PCR; the TCRdb copy retains only in-frame clones and omits some. The profile shows 140,000 to 150,000 clones, less than 10% of them singletons. This sample stems from a study of cytomegalovirus exposure and HLA in healthy donors. The study, taken as a whole, reports: What a later analysis showed was that several of the most significant clusters appeared linked to common viral pathogens. V- and J-gene trimming in TCR beta was tied to a missense DCLRE1C variant by an analysis performed later. Reports indicate that TCR beta sequences accurately predicted the HLA-A and HLA-B alleles of most subjects.

The CDR3 consists of 11 residues. CDR1 and CDR2 from the germline V gene are DFQATT and SNEGSKA (reference sequence). J lost 4 bases, V lost 5 bases, and 0 bases had no gene match. The material sequenced was PBMCs. The TCR sequence derives from a male donor in good health and CMV-seronegative. The V and J genes are TRBV20-1 and TRBJ2-5, with 8 bases matching TRBD2. The CDR3 region is CSARGGETQYF. The CDR3 DNA follows: TGCAGTGCTCGGGGGGGAGAGACCCAGTACTTC.